This T cell receptor beta chain was observed in a study of blood T cell repertoires in COVID-19. The overall study: Sites in the United States, Italy and Spain provided acute and convalescent COVID-19 samples. T cells, B-cell-depleted T cells, or PBMCs provided the cDNA or gDNA that served as material.

In the authors' workflow: Amplification of reference gene primers was used by the study to estimate nucleated cell counts. Sequenced by immunoSEQ multiplex PCR; TCRdb stores in-frame clones only, minus some. The DNA was the basis for D and trimming; V, J and clone size are from that table. The table lists around 260,000 clones, 89% of them singletons. The CDR3 consists of 13 residues. Germline V CDR1 and CDR2: SQVTM, ANQGSEA. V gave up 4 bases and J gave up 1 base, with 10 bases separating them. The J gene is TRBJ1-2, the V gene TRBV29-1; TRBD1 is a possible D gene (6 bases). The TCR originated in a woman between 35 and 50 years old who had recovered from COVID-19. Sequencing was done on a sample of peripheral blood. Here the CDR3 reads CSVGTVGNYGYTF. The CDR3 bases are TGCAGCGTTGGGACAGTGGGTAACTATGGCTACACCTTC.